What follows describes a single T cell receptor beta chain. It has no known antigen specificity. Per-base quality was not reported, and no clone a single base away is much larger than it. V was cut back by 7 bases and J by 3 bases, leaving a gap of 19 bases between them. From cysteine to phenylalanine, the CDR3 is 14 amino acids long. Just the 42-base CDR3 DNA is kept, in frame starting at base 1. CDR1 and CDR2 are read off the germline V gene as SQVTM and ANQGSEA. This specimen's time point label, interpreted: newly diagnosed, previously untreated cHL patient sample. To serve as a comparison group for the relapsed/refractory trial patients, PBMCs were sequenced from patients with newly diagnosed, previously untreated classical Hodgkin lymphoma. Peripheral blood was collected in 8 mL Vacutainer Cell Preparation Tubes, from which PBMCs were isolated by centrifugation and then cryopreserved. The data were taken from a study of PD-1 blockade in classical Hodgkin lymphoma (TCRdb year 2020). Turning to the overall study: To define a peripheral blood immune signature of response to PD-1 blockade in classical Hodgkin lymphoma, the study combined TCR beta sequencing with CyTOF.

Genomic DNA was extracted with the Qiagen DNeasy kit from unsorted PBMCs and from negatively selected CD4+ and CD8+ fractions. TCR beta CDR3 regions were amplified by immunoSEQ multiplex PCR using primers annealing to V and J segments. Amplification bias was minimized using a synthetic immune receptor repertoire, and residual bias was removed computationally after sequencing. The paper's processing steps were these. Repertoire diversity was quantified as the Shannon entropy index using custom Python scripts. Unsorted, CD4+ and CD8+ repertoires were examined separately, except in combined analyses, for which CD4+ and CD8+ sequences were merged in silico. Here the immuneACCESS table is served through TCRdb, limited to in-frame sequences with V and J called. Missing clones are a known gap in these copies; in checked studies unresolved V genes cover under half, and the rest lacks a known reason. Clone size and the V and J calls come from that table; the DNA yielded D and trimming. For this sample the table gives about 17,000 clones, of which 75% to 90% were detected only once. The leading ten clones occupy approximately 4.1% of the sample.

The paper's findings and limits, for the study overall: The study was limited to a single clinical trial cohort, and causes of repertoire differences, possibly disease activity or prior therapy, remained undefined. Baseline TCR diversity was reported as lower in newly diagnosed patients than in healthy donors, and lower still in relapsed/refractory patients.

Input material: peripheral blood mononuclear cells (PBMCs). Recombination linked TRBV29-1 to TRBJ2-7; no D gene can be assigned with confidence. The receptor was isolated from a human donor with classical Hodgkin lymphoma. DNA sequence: TGCAGCGCCTCCCCCTCAGACGATTACTACGAGCAGTACTTC. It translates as CSASPSDDYYEQYF.